The 4 T cell receptor beta chains reported below all come from one sample, sequenced in a study of shared clonotypes between healthy human individuals. TCRdb's table, derived via immunoSEQ multiplex PCR, lists solely in-frame clones and lacks some. The data contain roughly 2 million clones, approximately 94% of them singletons. The sample comprised naive CD4+ T cells sorted from blood. Subset specified: CD45RA+ positively selected. These receptors originate from a man younger than 30 in good health.

Details on this clone: The sample contains more than one DNA sequence encoding this CDR3. The rearrangement uses TRBV2 and TRBJ2-5; the match to TRBD1 covers 7 bases. The CDR3 length is 14 residues. Germline V gene sequence: CDR1 SNHLY, CDR2 FYNNEI. V gave up 4 bases and J gave up 1 base; unmatched junction bases: 3. Here the CDR3 DNA reads TGTGCCAGCAGTGTGAACAGGGGCCAAGAGACCCAGTACTTC. Its translation: CASSVNRGQETQYF.

The chain is built from TRBV9 and TRBJ2-7; D may be TRBD1 or TRBD2 (5 bases each). Per the germline V gene, CDR1 is SGDLS and CDR2 is YYNGEE. The V and J ends lost 4 bases and 6 bases respectively, with 20 bases between them. The CDR3 contains 15 residues. CDR3 coding DNA: TGTGCCAGCAGCTCTAGTAGGATTGGGACCGGCGAGCAGTACTTC. It encodes CASSSSRIGTGEQYF. Supplemented by reference TRBV9 and TRBJ2-7, the full variable domain reads DSGVTQTPKHLITATGQRVTLRCSPRSGDLSVYWYQQSLDQGLQFLIQYYNGEERAKGNILERFSAQQFPDLHSELNLSSLELGDSALYFCASSSSRIGTGEQYFGPGTRLTVT.

With respect to this clone: Other nucleotide sequences from this sample produce the same CDR3. J is TRBJ2-3 and V is TRBV5-1; perhaps TRBD1 as D (6 bases). Trimming left V 3 bases short and J 2 bases short, with 10 bases between. This CDR3 comprises 14 residues. Germline assignment: CDR1 SGHRS and CDR2 YFSETQ. The CDR3 here is CASSYGTPTDTQYF. The CDR3 DNA reads as TGCGCCAGCAGCTACGGGACACCCACAGATACGCAGTATTTT.

On this clone itself: The identical CDR3 is also encoded by other nucleotide sequences in the sample. The chain recombines TRBV6-6 with TRBJ2-7; 8 bases agree with TRBD1. Germline V gene sequence: CDR1 MNHNY, CDR2 SVGAGI (reference sequence). The ends lost 4 bases at V and 0 bases at J; junction bases unmatched: 5. CDR3 length: 15 amino acids. CDR3 amino acids: CASSFGQGGSYEQYF. In DNA form, the CDR3 reads TGTGCCAGCAGTTTTGGACAGGGTGGCTCCTACGAGCAGTACTTC.